This T cell receptor (beta chain) derives from a study of T cell repertoires in cytomegalovirus infection. Study-wide context: Carrying CMV and the relevant HLA type showed in public TCR beta signatures. Study conclusions and caveats: In two of eight donors, the top clonotype was HLA-C-restricted CMV-specific.

V was clipped by 10 bases and J by 2 bases, with 11 bases between them. CDR3 length equals 13 residues. TCRdb re-analysed the reads in MiXCR, keeping a single row per CDR3 protein. The sample has 310,000 or so distinct CDR3 sequences, roughly a sixth seen once. This clonotype has a count of ten or more. As yet, its antigen is unknown. Sequences were obtained from PBMCs. This TCR came from a human donor in good health (CMV status not recorded). Some clones in this sample may be carry-over from other donors' samples. The chain employs TRBV12-3 or TRBV12-4 and TRBJ1-4, with D perhaps TRBD1 (6 bases). The CDR3 sequence: CAISQGTNEKLFF. CDR3 coding DNA: TGTGCCATCTCACAGGGCACTAATGAAAAACTGTTTTTT.